Listed below are T cell receptor beta chains from one sample, sequenced in a study of shared clonotypes between healthy human individuals. Profiling relied on immunoSEQ multiplex PCR, and the TCRdb table lists in-frame clones only, not all of them. The repertoire holds roughly 2.1 million clones, approximately 94% seen once, with around 1.7% in the top ten. The source material was naive CD8+ T cells from PBMCs. These receptors came from a man aged 18 to 35 in good health. Some clones in this sample may be carry-over from other donors' samples. Both conserved end residues are part of each CDR3. D genes are given only for firm matches. Rows may omit the clone size; those that give it use once, few, many or a size class.

V	D	J	size	CDR3
TRBV6-6	TRBD2	TRBJ2-1	.	CASTSGRAWDEQFF
TRBV4-2	TRBD2	TRBJ2-7	.	CASSHQAGGPNEQYF
TRBV6-1	.	TRBJ2-3	.	CASREQTFTPTDTQYF
TRBV4-1	TRBD2	TRBJ2-7	.	CASSHPQGREDSREQYF
TRBV10-3	.	TRBJ1-3	.	CAISDYSNPPGNTIYF
TRBV9	TRBD1	TRBJ2-5	.	CASSVKGQQETQYF
TRBV2	.	TRBJ2-7	.	CASARRYEQYF
TRBV18	.	TRBJ2-1	.	CASSPVQGGYNEQFF
TRBV15	.	TRBJ1-5	.	CATSTNKRRPQHF
TRBV27	TRBD2	TRBJ2-3	.	CASRPTSGGYTDTQYF
TRBV7-9	TRBD2	TRBJ2-7	.	CASSHLYRTSGSNEQYF
TRBV12-5	TRBD1	TRBJ1-1	.	CASGLLSPGQWDTEAFF
TRBV27	.	TRBJ2-7	.	CASSLRSPDGRYEQYF
TRBV6-5	TRBD1	TRBJ1-1	.	CASRDRDTEAFF
TRBV28	.	TRBJ2-7	.	CASSLSWGAHSEQYF
TRBV14	TRBD2	TRBJ2-1	.	CASSYGSGGSYNEQFF
TRBV7-9	TRBD1	TRBJ2-1	.	CASSERDRGDEQFF
TRBV9	.	TRBJ2-7	.	CASSVDDSSSYEQYF
TRBV10-2	TRBD1	TRBJ2-7	.	CASRDRGAGEQYF
TRBV7-2	TRBD2	TRBJ2-7	.	CASSTLLVAGMDEQYF
TRBV18	TRBD2	TRBJ2-7	.	CASSLPAGLPSYEQYF
TRBV27	TRBD2	TRBJ2-5	once	CASSIRLAGGPETQYF
TRBV6-1	.	TRBJ1-3	.	CASSERRGIGNTIYF
TRBV11-2	TRBD2	TRBJ2-1	.	CASSLGLAGRHNEQFF
TRBV19	TRBD1	TRBJ2-5	once	CASRDRAGETQYF
TRBV7-9	TRBD2	TRBJ2-7	.	CASSLAPGTSGYEQYF
TRBV27	.	TRBJ2-2	.	CASSGTMVGTGELFF
TRBV27	TRBD1	TRBJ1-2	.	CASSPGPGQGGWGYTF
TRBV14	.	TRBJ2-1	.	CASSPRNLAMRGNEQFF
TRBV15	TRBD1	TRBJ2-1	.	CATSEGQGLYNEQFF
TRBV14	.	TRBJ2-2	.	CASSQDPLTSEGTGELFF
TRBV29-1	.	TRBJ2-7	.	CSVEVNVGRSDYEQYF
TRBV27	TRBD2	TRBJ2-7	.	CASRRGGRSSYEQYF
TRBV11-2	.	TRBJ2-7	.	CASSSRPGEQYF
TRBV28	.	TRBJ2-3	.	CASSLIDTQYF
TRBV4-3	TRBD2	TRBJ2-7	.	CASSQVGGSEQYF
TRBV30	.	TRBJ2-1	.	CAFSLGEQFF
TRBV28	TRBD1	TRBJ1-5	once	CASTQGVYSNQPQHF
TRBV5-6	TRBD1	TRBJ2-7	.	CASRPGTASYEQYF
TRBV7-6	.	TRBJ2-1	.	CASSPRGGEQFF
TRBV5-4	TRBD2	TRBJ2-1	.	CASSLRGYAGGYYNEQFF
TRBV28	TRBD2	TRBJ2-3	.	CASSFPITSGIPVDTQYF
TRBV19	TRBD1	TRBJ1-1	.	CASSIVFGTGNTEAFF
TRBV28	.	TRBJ2-7	.	CASSFYAGPYEQYF
TRBV6-4	.	TRBJ2-1	.	CASSGRIGSNNSGEQFF
TRBV7-9	TRBD2	TRBJ2-3	.	CASSSGGSRLDTQYF
TRBV15	.	TRBJ1-1	.	CATSWGPTLGEEAFF
TRBV4-3	.	TRBJ2-1	once	CASSQDRGIEQFF
TRBV7-6	.	TRBJ2-7	.	CASSLGRRGYEQYF
TRBV28	.	TRBJ2-5	.	CASPGRNGETQYF
TRBV19	TRBD2	TRBJ2-3	.	CASSVGLAGRTDTQYF
TRBV6-1	.	TRBJ2-1	.	CASSGWTSARSNGQFF